The TCR beta chain under discussion was sequenced for a study of cytomegalovirus exposure and HLA in healthy donors. The study's findings and limits: Another analysis was done later, and it associated around 16,000 TCR beta sequences with HLA alleles at 0.05 false discovery rate. Being indistinguishable, some V segments were excluded, TRBV6-2 and TRBV6-3 among them.

The PCR used 60 Vbeta and 13 Jbeta primers. Sequenced by immunoSEQ multiplex PCR; TCRdb stores in-frame clones only, minus some. Of around 140,000 clones listed, about 70% are singletons. The germline V gene has CDR1 SGDLS and CDR2 YYNGEE. V gave up 0 bases and J gave up 4 bases, with 13 bases separating them. The CDR3 is 15 amino acids. Notes on this clone: The antigen remains undetermined.

The chain uses TRBV9 and TRBJ1-1; D gene uncertain. The receptor was derived from a woman aged 40 to 55 in good health and CMV-seronegative. Sequenced material: PBMCs. CDR3 region: CASSVGVNAGTEAFF. CDR3 nucleotide sequence: TGTGCCAGCAGCGTAGGCGTCAACGCGGGCACTGAAGCTTTCTTT.